This T cell receptor (beta chain) was profiled in a study of human CD8 memory T cell subsets. Regarding the study as a whole: Stem-like memory T cell repertoires barely overlapped those of precursor exhausted T cells.

Total CD8+ T cells came from negative magnetic enrichment. Libraries targeted TCR beta using 5' RACE with UMIs. TCRdb reprocessed the 5' RACE reads; each CDR3 protein has one entry and no DNA is given. The sample includes approximately 9,400 distinct CDR3 sequences. With regard to this clonotype: What it recognizes is unknown.

CDR3 size: 13 residues. The specimen sequenced was CD8+ T cells from PBMCs. The TCR sequence derives from a human donor in good health. This chain links TRBV12-3 or TRBV12-4 with TRBJ2-7; TCRdb's D gene call, TRBD2, goes unchecked for lack of DNA. The chain's CDR3 is CASNSGGAYEQYF.